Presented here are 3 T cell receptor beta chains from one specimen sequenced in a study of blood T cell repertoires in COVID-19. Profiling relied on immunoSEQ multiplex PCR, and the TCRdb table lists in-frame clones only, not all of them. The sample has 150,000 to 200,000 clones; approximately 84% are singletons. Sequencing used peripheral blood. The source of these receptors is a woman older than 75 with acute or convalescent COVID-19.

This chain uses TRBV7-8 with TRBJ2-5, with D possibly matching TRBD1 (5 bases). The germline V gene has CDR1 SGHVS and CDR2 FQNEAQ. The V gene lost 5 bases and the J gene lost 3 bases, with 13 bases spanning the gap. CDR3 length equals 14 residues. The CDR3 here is CASSADSAKETQYF. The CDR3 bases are TGTGCCAGCAGCGCTGACAGCGCCAAAGAGACCCAGTACTTC.

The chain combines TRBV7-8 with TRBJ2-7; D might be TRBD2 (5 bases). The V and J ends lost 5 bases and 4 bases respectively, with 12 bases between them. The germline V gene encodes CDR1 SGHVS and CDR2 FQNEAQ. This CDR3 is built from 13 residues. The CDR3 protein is CASSRSGVYEQYF. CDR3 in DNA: TGTGCCAGCAGCAGGTCCGGGGTTTACGAGCAGTACTTC. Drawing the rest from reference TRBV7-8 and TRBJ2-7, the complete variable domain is GAGVSQSPRYKVAKRGQDVALRCDPISGHVSLFWYQQALGQGPEFLTYFQNEAQLDKSGLPSDRFFAERPEGSVSTLKIQRTQQEDSAVYLCASSRSGVYEQYFGPGTRLTVT.

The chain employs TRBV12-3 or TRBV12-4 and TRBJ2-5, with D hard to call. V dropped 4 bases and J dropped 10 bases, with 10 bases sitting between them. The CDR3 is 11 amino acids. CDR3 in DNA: TGTGCCAGCAGTTGGAGCTACTTCCAGTACTTC. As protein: CASSWSYFQYF.